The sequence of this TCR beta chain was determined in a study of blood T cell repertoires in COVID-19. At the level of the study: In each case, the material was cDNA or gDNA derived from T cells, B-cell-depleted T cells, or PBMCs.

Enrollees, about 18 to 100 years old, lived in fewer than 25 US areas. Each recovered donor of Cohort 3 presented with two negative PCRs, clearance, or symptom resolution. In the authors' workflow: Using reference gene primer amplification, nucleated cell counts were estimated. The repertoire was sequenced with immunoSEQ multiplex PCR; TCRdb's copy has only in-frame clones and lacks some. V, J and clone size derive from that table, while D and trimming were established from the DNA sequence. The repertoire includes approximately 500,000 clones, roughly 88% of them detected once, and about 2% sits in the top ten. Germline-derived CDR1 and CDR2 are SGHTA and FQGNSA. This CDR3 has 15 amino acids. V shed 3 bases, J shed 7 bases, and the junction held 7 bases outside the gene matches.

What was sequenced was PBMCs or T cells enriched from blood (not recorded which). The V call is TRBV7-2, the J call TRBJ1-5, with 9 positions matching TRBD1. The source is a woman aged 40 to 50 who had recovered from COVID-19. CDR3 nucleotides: TGTGCCAGCAGCTTGGGGCCGACAGGGGGACAGCCCCAGCATTTT. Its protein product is CASSLGPTGGQPQHF.